This T cell receptor beta chain was identified in a study of blood T cell repertoires in COVID-19. Study as a whole: Sites across the United States, Italy and Spain contributed samples from acute and convalescent COVID-19. T cells, B-cell-depleted T cells, or PBMCs provided the cDNA or gDNA that served as material.

Trimming removed 5 bases from V and 1 base from J; junction bases left unmatched: 4. The CDR3 has 15 residues. Germline V gene lookup returns CDR1 SGHTA and CDR2 FQGNSA. TCRdb keeps only in-frame clones here, not all; method: immunoSEQ multiplex PCR. In the table there are 250,000 to 350,000 clones, approximately 88% of which are singletons. This study enrolled people aged 18 to 89 from under 25 US geographic areas. The gene calls are TRBV7-2 and TRBJ1-1; 10 nucleotides align to TRBD1. Material for sequencing was PBMCs or T cells enriched from blood (not recorded which). The receptor's source is a woman in her 40s who had recovered from COVID-19. The CDR3 bases are TGTGCCAGCAGCCAGGGACAGGGGAAGAACACTGAAGCTTTCTTT. Encoded protein: CASSQGQGKNTEAFF.